Listed here are 17 T cell receptor beta chains from one sample, sequenced in a study of blood T cell repertoires in COVID-19. The protocol was immunoSEQ multiplex PCR, while the TCRdb copy is restricted to in-frame clones and leaves out a portion. The repertoire holds 150,000 to 200,000 clones, with approximately 82% as singletons. The sample comprised PBMCs or T cells enriched from blood (not recorded which). The source of these receptors is a woman aged 50 to 65 in a cohort exposed to, infected with or recovered from COVID-19 (not recorded which).

J is TRBJ1-5 and V is TRBV19; 11 bases match TRBD1. CDR1 LNHDA and CDR2 SQIVND come from the germline V gene (reference sequence). The CDR3 covers 15 residues. J was trimmed by 7 bases and V by 6 bases; bases with no gene match: 8. CDR3 region: CASSQDRGPEQPQHF. The CDR3 nucleotides are TGTGCCAGTAGCCAGGACAGGGGGCCGGAACAGCCCCAGCATTTT.

This chain connects TRBV6-1 to TRBJ2-5; 12 nucleotides agree with TRBD2. The germline V gene encodes CDR1 MNHNS and CDR2 SASEGT. The V segment lost 3 bases and the J segment 5 bases; nucleotides outside the gene matches: 10. This CDR3 contains 17 residues. The CDR3 DNA reads as TGTGCCAGCAGTGACCTGACTAGCGGGAGATTTGTGGAGACCCAGTACTTC. Protein: CASSDLTSGRFVETQYF.

As DNA, the CDR3 is TGTGCCAGCAGTTTCCACTCTGGAAACACCATATATTTT. Protein product: CASSFHSGNTIYF. This rearrangement joins TRBV28 to TRBJ1-3; D uncertain. Germline V gene lookup returns CDR1 MDHEN and CDR2 SYDVKM. Trimming shortened V by 3 bases and J by 0 bases, and 3 bases separated the two germline ends. The CDR3 spans 13 residues.

The CDR3 DNA sequence: TGTGCCAGCTCACGAGCCTCTAGCGGGACTACAGATACGCAGTATTTT. This gives the protein CASSRASSGTTDTQYF. The chain joins TRBV18 to TRBJ2-3; TRBD2 matches at 9 bases. CDR1 and CDR2 from the germline V gene are KGHSH and LQKENI. The V and J ends lost 4 bases and 3 bases, in that order; junction bases with no gene match: 8. This CDR3 spans 16 amino acids.

The chain carries TRBV10-3 and TRBJ2-1; tentative D call: TRBD2 (6 bases). Trimming took 3 bases from V and 0 from J, leaving 6 bases between them. There are 14 residues in the CDR3. Germline CDR1 reads ENHRY; CDR2 reads SYGVKD. CDR3 loop: CAISDGSSYNEQFF. Here the CDR3 DNA reads TGTGCCATCAGTGACGGGAGCTCCTACAATGAGCAGTTCTTC.

The V call is TRBV3-1 (or the pseudogene TRBV3-2), the J call TRBJ1-4; tentative D call: TRBD1 (5 bases). The CDR3 covers 14 residues. Germline V gene data show CDR1 as LGHDT and CDR2 as YNNKEL (reference sequence). Trimming removed 1 base from V and 9 bases from J, with 12 bases in between. The CDR3 DNA reads TGTGCCAGCAGCCAAGGTAACGGGGGAAAAAAACTGTTTTTT. This sequence encodes CASSQGNGGKKLFF.

Worth noting for this clone: Other DNA sequences in the same sample also yield this CDR3. This chain links TRBV29-1 with TRBJ1-2; TRBD1 matches 8 bases. V trimming: 7 bases; J trimming: 8 bases; junction bases outside the gene matches: 15. Germline lookup yields CDR1 SQVTM and CDR2 ANQGSEA. The CDR3 is made up of 14 amino acids. The CDR3 DNA is TGCAGCGCCCAATTCATGCAGGGGGCGCGGGGCTACACCTTC. Protein sequence: CSAQFMQGARGYTF.

With respect to this clone: The sample has other DNA sequences that encode this CDR3 too. The chain employs TRBV5-1 and TRBJ2-1; D perhaps matches TRBD1 (6 bases). CDR1 and CDR2 from the germline V gene are SGHRS and YFSETQ. This CDR3 is built from 14 residues. The V end lost 2 bases, the J end lost 7 bases, and 13 bases lay between the germline ends. The chain's CDR3 is CASSFTGSSNEQFF. CDR3 nucleotides: TGCGCCAGCAGCTTCACAGGGTCGTCTAATGAGCAGTTCTTC.

The V and J genes are TRBV6-2 or TRBV6-3 and TRBJ2-2, with D possibly being TRBD2 (5 bases). Germline CDR1 and CDR2: MNHEY and SVGEGT. The CDR3 length is 15 residues. The ends were cut back, 1 base at V and 6 bases at J, with 12 bases in the middle. CDR3 protein: CASSYFGPGAGELFF. The DNA for the CDR3 is TGTGCCAGCAGTTACTTTGGACCCGGGGCCGGGGAGCTGTTTTTT.

The rearrangement uses TRBV10-3 and TRBJ2-2; TRBD1 matches at 9 bases. With 6 bases clipped from V and 6 bases from J, the junction kept 14 bases outside the gene matches. The CDR3 runs 17 residues. Germline assignment: CDR1 ENHRY and CDR2 SYGVKD. CDR3 sequence reads: CAIRLNTGQGVPGELFF. The DNA of the CDR3 is TGTGCCATCAGACTTAACACGGGACAGGGTGTCCCCGGGGAGCTGTTTTTT.

V is TRBV28 and J is TRBJ1-3; the D gene is possibly TRBD1 (5 bases). The CDR3 covers 17 residues. In germline, CDR1 is MDHEN, CDR2 SYDVKM. Trimming removed 2 bases from V and 4 bases from J, with 18 bases in between. The CDR3 nucleotides read TGTGCCAGCAGTTTAACATTGGGGGGTCCCCGGGGAAACACCATATATTTT. Amino acid sequence: CASSLTLGGPRGNTIYF.

The sample holds one count of this clone. This chain joins TRBV7-6 and TRBJ2-7, with 7 bases lining up with TRBD2. The CDR3 loop spans 15 amino acids. Germline V gives CDR1 SGHVS, CDR2 FNYEAQ. J was trimmed by 2 bases and V by 1 base; bases with no gene match: 5. This CDR3 reads CASSLEERGPYEQYF. Here the CDR3 DNA reads TGTGCCAGCAGCTTAGAGGAGCGGGGCCCCTACGAGCAGTACTTC. Full variable domain (rest looked up from reference TRBV7-6 and TRBJ2-7): GAGVSQSPRYKVTKRGQDVALRCDPISGHVSLYWYRQALGQGPEFLTYFNYEAQQDKSGLPNDRFSAERPEGSISTLTIQRTEQRDSAMYRCASSLEERGPYEQYFGPGTRLTVT.

The chain couples TRBV28 to TRBJ1-5; 7 bases match TRBD1. The CDR3 is 15 amino acids. The ends lost 6 bases at V and 0 bases at J; junction bases unmatched: 5. Germline-derived CDR1 and CDR2 are MDHEN and SYDVKM. The CDR3 region is CASSPGTASNQPQHF. In nucleotides, the CDR3 is TGTGCCAGCAGCCCCGGGACAGCTAGCAATCAGCCCCAGCATTTT.

The chain is built from TRBV9 and TRBJ2-3; possibly TRBD2 for D (5 bases). The V gene lost 7 bases and the J gene lost 1 base, with 13 bases spanning the gap. The CDR3 has 14 amino acids. The germline V gene has CDR1 SGDLS and CDR2 YYNGEE. CDR3 region: CASGPLGGTDTQYF. Here the CDR3 DNA reads TGTGCCAGCGGACCCTTGGGAGGCACAGATACGCAGTATTTT.

The chain links TRBV18 to TRBJ1-1; 10 bases agree with TRBD1. The germline CDR1 and CDR2 sequences are KGHSH and LQKENI. The CDR3 is 15 amino acids. After removal of 3 bases from V and 6 bases from J, the junction contained 7 bases not matched to a gene. CDR3: CASSPTGGGGSEAFF. CDR3 DNA: TGTGCCAGCTCACCGACAGGGGGCGGTGGTTCTGAAGCTTTCTTT.

The J gene is TRBJ1-2, the V gene TRBV28, with TRBD1 matching 7 bases. The CDR3 consists of 13 residues. V lost 10 bases, J lost 2 bases, and 7 bases stayed unmatched. The germline CDR1 and CDR2 sequences are MDHEN and SYDVKM. The CDR3 loop is CATDLQGNYGYTF. For the CDR3, the DNA is TGTGCCACGGATCTACAGGGGAACTATGGCTACACCTTC.

The J gene is TRBJ1-5, the V gene TRBV11-2, with a tentative D call TRBD1 (6 bases). Trimming took off 2 bases at V and 1 base at J, with 12 bases between the two ends. There are 16 residues in the CDR3. CDR1 is SGHAT, CDR2 FQNNGV, per germline. This chain's CDR3 is CASSLSGTKSNQPQHF. The CDR3 coding sequence is TGTGCCAGCAGCTTATCCGGGACAAAAAGCAATCAGCCCCAGCATTTT.